These 23 T cell receptor beta chains originate from one sample sequenced in a study of cytomegalovirus exposure and HLA in healthy donors. PCR employed 60 Vbeta and 13 Jbeta primers. Sequenced by immunoSEQ multiplex PCR; TCRdb stores in-frame clones only, minus some. The profile shows about 150,000 clones, less than 85% of them singletons. The specimen sequenced was PBMCs. All receptors come from a woman between 50 and 59 years old in good health and CMV-seropositive.

CDR3 in amino acids: CASSIAPELSDGYTF. The CDR3 DNA follows: TGTGCCAGTAGTATAGCCCCCGAGCTGTCCGATGGCTACACCTTC. The genes are TRBV19 and TRBJ1-2; D unresolved. V was clipped by 1 base and J by 6 bases, with 15 bases between them. This CDR3 spans 15 amino acids. Germline values: CDR1 LNHDA, CDR2 SQIVND (reference sequence).

V and J are TRBV18 and TRBJ1-6; tentative D call: TRBD1 (6 bases). V was clipped by 6 bases and J by 7 bases, with 13 bases between them. In germline, CDR1 is KGHSH, CDR2 LQKENI. CDR3 length: 14 residues. The CDR3 bases are TGTGCCAGCTCCCCTAAGGGGGAAAATTCACCCCTCCACTTT. It yields the protein CASSPKGENSPLHF.

This chain connects TRBV30 to TRBJ1-3; the D gene is possibly TRBD1 (5 bases). Germline CDR1 reads GTSNPN; CDR2 reads SVGIG (reference sequence). V lost 3 bases, J lost 4 bases, and 13 bases lay in between. The length of the CDR3 is 14 residues. CDR3 bases: TGTGCCTGGAGCGACAGCCGACGGGGAAACACCATATATTTT. It is translated as CAWSDSRRGNTIYF.

V usage is TRBV2 and J usage is TRBJ2-5; 11 nucleotides align to TRBD2. J was trimmed by 5 bases and V by 1 base; bases with no gene match: 6. The germline V gene has CDR1 SNHLY and CDR2 FYNNEI. There are 16 residues in the CDR3. CDR3 nucleotide sequence: TGTGCCAGCAGTGAAGGGGTAGCGGGGGGGCAGGAGACCCAGTACTTC. Protein sequence: CASSEGVAGGQETQYF.

J is TRBJ1-5 and V is TRBV4-1; no clear D gene. Germline CDR1 and CDR2: MGHRA and YSYEKL. The CDR3 totals 15 residues. Trimming removed 0 bases from V and 4 bases from J, with 10 bases in between. CDR3 DNA sequence: TGCGCCAGCAGCCAAGATTCCGGGGAGAATCAGCCCCAGCATTTT. Its protein is CASSQDSGENQPQHF.

Here the CDR3 DNA reads TGTGCCAGCAGCGTAGAAGGGACTCACTTGGAAACAGATACGCAGTATTTT. It codes for CASSVEGTHLETDTQYF. V gene TRBV9 combines with J gene TRBJ2-3; a weak D match, TRBD2 (6 bases). CDR1 is SGDLS, CDR2 YYNGEE, per germline. The CDR3 runs to 17 residues. Trimming removed 0 bases at V and 3 bases at J, with 17 bases between.

In this sample, this clone turned up a few times. This sequence joins TRBV19 and TRBJ2-3; 8 nucleotides match TRBD2. After removal of 4 bases from V and 4 bases from J, the junction contained 1 base not matched to a gene. There are 13 residues in the CDR3. In germline, CDR1 is LNHDA, CDR2 SQIVND (reference sequence). CDR3 in DNA: TGTGCCAGTAGTACCGGGGGGGCAGATACGCAGTATTTT. It translates to CASSTGGADTQYF.

This chain links TRBV5-1 with TRBJ1-2; 7 nucleotides line up with TRBD1. V shed 4 bases and J 1 base; nucleotides not matched to a gene: 7. CDR1 SGHRS and CDR2 YFSETQ come from the germline V gene. This CDR3 contains 15 residues. The CDR3 DNA reads as TGCGCCAGCAGCCCGGCCGGGACAGATAACTATGGCTACACCTTC. It translates to CASSPAGTDNYGYTF.

V is TRBV19 and J is TRBJ1-5, with TRBD1 identical over 8 bases. V was clipped by 5 bases and J by 1 base; unmatched bases: 13. Per the germline V gene, CDR1 is LNHDA and CDR2 is SQIVND (reference sequence). CDR3 size: 18 residues. CDR3 bases: TGTGCCAGTAGTTCGCCCCCAGGACAGGGCTTAAGCAATCAGCCCCAGCATTTT. This sequence encodes CASSSPPGQGLSNQPQHF.

The gene calls are TRBV2 and TRBJ1-2; D is possibly TRBD1 (5 bases). V shed 1 base and J shed 6 bases, with 18 bases lying between them. Germline V gene sequence: CDR1 SNHLY, CDR2 FYNNEI. This CDR3 is 16 amino acids long. The CDR3 loop is CASSEVRASVGDGYTF. The DNA of the CDR3 is TGTGCCAGCAGTGAAGTACGTGCCTCGGTAGGGGATGGCTACACCTTC.

This clone was seen a single time. V gene TRBV7-9 combines with J gene TRBJ1-3, with D hard to call. The CDR3 has 14 amino acids. CDR1 SEHNR and CDR2 FQNEAQ come from the germline V gene (reference sequence). Trimming removed 1 base from V and 3 bases from J, with 7 bases in between. Here the CDR3 DNA reads TGTGCCAGCAGCTTAGGGGGAGTTGGAAACACCATATATTTT. Translated: CASSLGGVGNTIYF.

The V call is TRBV4-3, the J call TRBJ1-3; the D gene is possibly TRBD1 (6 bases). Per the germline V gene, CDR1 is LGHNA and CDR2 is YSLEER. The germline V and J ends were trimmed by 3 bases and 0 bases, with 18 bases remaining between them. CDR3 length equals 18 residues. CDR3 loop: CASSQGAGPGGSGNTIYF. CDR3 sequence (DNA): TGCGCCAGCAGCCAGGGGGCAGGGCCTGGGGGCTCTGGAAACACCATATATTTT.

J is TRBJ2-3 and V is TRBV5-1, with D perhaps TRBD1 (5 bases). Trimming pared 7 bases from V and 3 bases from J, leaving 15 bases between. CDR3 length: 14 residues. Germline V CDR1 and CDR2: SGHRS, YFSETQ. CDR3 amino acids: CASASRDGTDTQYF. Here the CDR3 DNA reads TGCGCCAGCGCATCCAGGGATGGGACAGATACGCAGTATTTT.

A note on this clone: Distinct nucleotide sequences in the sample also encode this CDR3. The chain uses TRBV6-5 and TRBJ1-3; D is uncertain. Trimming took off 4 bases at V and 0 bases at J, with 7 bases between the two ends. This CDR3 has 14 residues. CDR1 and CDR2 (germline): MNHEY, SVGAGI. CDR3 amino acids: CASSSGSSGNTIYF. The CDR3 DNA is TGTGCCAGCAGTTCAGGCTCCTCTGGAAACACCATATATTTT.

The chain has TRBV6-5 and TRBJ2-7; TRBD2 agrees at 9 bases. The junction had 9 bases not matched to a gene; V was cut back by 7 bases and J by 2 bases. The CDR3 is made up of 15 amino acids. CDR1 and CDR2 (germline): MNHEY, SVGAGI. CDR3 region: CASKRLAADTYEQYF. CDR3 sequence (DNA): TGTGCCAGCAAGCGACTAGCGGCCGACACCTACGAGCAGTACTTC.

This clone was detected only a few times. This chain uses TRBV15 with TRBJ1-1; TRBD1 matches 8 bases. V shed 5 bases and J 0 bases; nucleotides not matched to a gene: 5. CDR3 length: 15 residues. Germline values: CDR1 LNHNV, CDR2 YYDKDF (reference sequence). The CDR3 region is CATSDGTGLNTEAFF. In DNA form, the CDR3 reads TGTGCCACCAGCGACGGGACAGGATTGAACACTGAAGCTTTCTTT.

This clone has only a few counts. The chain is built from TRBV6-1 and TRBJ2-6, with unresolved D. CDR1 is MNHNS and CDR2 is SASEGT in the germline V gene. V was cut by 8 bases and J by 0 bases, with 11 bases left in between. CDR3 length: 15 residues. The CDR3, as DNA: TGTGCCAGCCGCCGACTTGTCTCTGGGGCCAACGTCCTGACTTTC. Residues: CASRRLVSGANVLTF.

This clone occurred a few times. The rearrangement links TRBV6-5 to TRBJ1-6; D is possibly TRBD1 (6 bases). This CDR3 is 13 amino acids long. Per germline, CDR1 MNHEY and CDR2 SVGAGI. V was trimmed by 4 bases and J by 8 bases, leaving 9 bases between them. In nucleotides, the CDR3 is TGTGCCAGCAGTTCAGGGGCTGATTCACCCCTCCACTTT. Its translation: CASSSGADSPLHF.

The rearrangement joins TRBV19 to TRBJ1-4; no definite D call. Trimming cost V 2 bases and J 1 base, with 11 bases left between them. CDR1 is LNHDA, CDR2 SQIVND, per germline (reference sequence). The CDR3 contains 16 residues. The CDR3 DNA is TGTGCCAGTAGTATAAGCGCGGCGGAAACTAATGAAAAACTGTTTTTT. It codes for CASSISAAETNEKLFF.

The CDR3 region is CASSLALEPGYTF. The CDR3 DNA is TGTGCCAGCAGCTTAGCCCTGGAGCCTGGCTACACCTTC. The rearrangement links TRBV7-2 to TRBJ1-2; no definite D call. The CDR3 has 13 residues. Germline V gene sequence: CDR1 SGHTA, CDR2 FQGNSA. V was cut by 0 bases and J by 7 bases, with 9 bases left in between.

The V and J genes are TRBV4-1 and TRBJ2-1, with 10 nucleotides matching TRBD2. Germline CDR1 is MGHRA and CDR2 is YSYEKL. The CDR3 loop spans 16 amino acids. The V and J ends lost 3 bases and 9 bases, in that order; junction bases with no gene match: 11. CDR3 amino acids: CASSQWGAGGRGEQFF. DNA of the CDR3: TGCGCCAGCAGCCAGTGGGGAGCGGGGGGGAGAGGTGAGCAGTTCTTC.

The chain uses TRBV10-3 and TRBJ1-1; 10 bases are shared with TRBD1. Germline trimming cut 8 bases from V and 6 bases from J; bases unmatched to any gene: 6. The CDR3 extends over 13 amino acids. CDR1 ENHRY and CDR2 SYGVKD come from the germline V gene. CDR3 DNA: TGTGCCATCGCCGGACAGGGGGAAGCTGAAGCTTTCTTT. Translating gives CAIAGQGEAEAFF.

The V gene is TRBV9, the J gene TRBJ1-2; 7 bases align to TRBD1. Germline loops: CDR1 SGDLS, CDR2 YYNGEE. Unmatched junction bases numbered 3, after V lost 3 bases and J lost 13 bases. The CDR3 loop spans 10 amino acids. CDR3 in amino acids: CASSGGTVTF. Here the CDR3 DNA reads TGTGCCAGCAGCGGAGGGACAGTCACCTTC.